The clone carrying this TCR beta chain showed up just a few times. These data are taken from a study of blood T cell repertoires in COVID-19. Losses at the gene ends were 5 bases for V and 6 bases for J; bases not matched to a gene: 21. This CDR3 region has 18 residues. Germline CDR1 is MNHEY and CDR2 is SVGEGT. The authors' processing: Amplification of reference gene primers provided the estimated nucleated cell counts. The repertoire was sequenced with immunoSEQ multiplex PCR; TCRdb's copy has only in-frame clones and lacks some. D and trimming were read from the DNA, whereas the V and J calls and clone size are those reported in that table. The profile shows 50,000 to 60,000 clones, roughly 85% of them singletons.

The chain carries TRBV6-2 or TRBV6-3 and TRBJ2-7, with 8 bases that match TRBD2. Sequencing was carried out using peripheral blood. The source is a human donor in a cohort sampled during active or convalescent COVID-19. As DNA, the CDR3 is TGTGCCAGCAGTCTCTCGATAGCGGGGCTTTCAACGCAGAGCGAGCAGTACTTC. As protein: CASSLSIAGLSTQSEQYF.